This TCR beta chain was retrieved from a study of blood T cell repertoires in COVID-19. In the study overall: PBMCs, B-cell-depleted T cells, or T cells were the source of the cDNA or gDNA that made up the material.

In germline, CDR1 is KGHDR, CDR2 SFDVKD. V lost 3 bases and J 3 bases, leaving 6 bases between the germline ends. The CDR3 spans 13 residues. The method was immunoSEQ multiplex PCR; TCRdb's version includes in-frame clones alone and lacks a portion of them. The data hold approximately 500,000 clones, with approximately 85% observed a single time. The sample taken for sequencing was peripheral blood. The chain combines TRBV24-1 with TRBJ2-3, with TRBD2 as a possible D gene (5 bases). The sequence derives from a human donor in a cohort sampled during active COVID-19. CDR3 in DNA: TGTGCCACCAGTGATAGCGGAACAGATACGCAGTATTTT. Encoded protein: CATSDSGTDTQYF.